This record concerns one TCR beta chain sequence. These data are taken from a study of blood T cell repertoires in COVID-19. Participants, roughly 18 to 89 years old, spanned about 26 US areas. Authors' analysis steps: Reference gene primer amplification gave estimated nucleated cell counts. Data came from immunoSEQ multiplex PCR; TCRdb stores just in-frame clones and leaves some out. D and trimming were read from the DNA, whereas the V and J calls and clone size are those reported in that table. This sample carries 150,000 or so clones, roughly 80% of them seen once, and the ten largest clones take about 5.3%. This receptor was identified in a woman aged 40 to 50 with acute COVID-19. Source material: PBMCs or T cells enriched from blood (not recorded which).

Written as DNA, the CDR3 is TGTGCCAGCAGTGCCAGCGGGAGGGTCAATGAGCAGTTCTTC. Its translation is CASSASGRVNEQFF. This chain joins TRBV2 and TRBJ2-1; 10 bases match TRBD2. Germline-derived CDR1 and CDR2 are SNHLY and FYNNEI. Trimming took 4 bases from V and 6 from J; bases not matched to a gene: 3. CDR3 length: 14 amino acids.